What follows describes a single T cell receptor beta chain. Its target is not known. Trimming left V 5 bases short and J 7 bases short, with 9 bases between. This CDR3 comprises 11 residues. Germline V gene data show CDR1 as LGHNA and CDR2 as YNFKEQ. The isolated RNA, all of it, was reverse transcribed, so expressed TCRB transcripts were what got sequenced. The method was immunoSEQ multiplex PCR; TCRdb's version includes in-frame clones alone and lacks a portion of them. The sample records tens of thousands of clones, about 50% being singletons. The data belong to a study of beta chain features in type 1 diabetes. Overall study context: Cell yields, age and gender were similar between patients and healthy donors.

The study's findings and limits: The study found moderately but significantly shorter TCRB CDR3s in all four CD4+ subsets of Type 1 diabetes patients. Cells with high TCR expression could be over-represented by cDNA sequencing.

The specimen was central memory CD4+ T cells from blood. The chain couples TRBV4-2 to TRBJ2-7, with D perhaps TRBD1 (5 bases). The origin of this receptor is a man aged 25 to 40 with type 1 diabetes. This chain's CDR3 is CASSTRTEQYF. The CDR3 DNA reads TGTGCCAGCAGCACCCGGACAGAGCAGTACTTC.